The 16 T cell receptor beta chains reported below all come from one sample, sequenced in a study of blood T cell repertoires in COVID-19. Data came from immunoSEQ multiplex PCR; TCRdb stores just in-frame clones and leaves some out. Of roughly 180,000 clones listed, approximately 85% are singletons. Sequenced sample: peripheral blood. All receptors come from a woman aged 55-70 years with acute or convalescent COVID-19.

The CDR3 sequence is CSGTSGQYNEQFF. For the CDR3, the DNA is TGCAGTGGGACTAGCGGGCAGTACAATGAGCAGTTCTTC. The chain combines TRBV29-1 with TRBJ2-1; 12 bases fit TRBD2. Germline lookup yields CDR1 SQVTM and CDR2 ANQGSEA. The CDR3 loop spans 13 amino acids.

The chain joins TRBV28 to TRBJ1-6; D remains ambiguous. Trimming stripped 3 bases from V and 0 bases from J, with 9 bases between. Germline V gene data show CDR1 as MDHEN and CDR2 as SYDVKM. The CDR3 is 16 amino acids. CDR3: CASSFEGGSYNSPLHF. In DNA form, the CDR3 reads TGTGCCAGCAGTTTCGAGGGAGGCTCCTATAATTCACCCCTCCACTTT.

The rearrangement links TRBV2 to TRBJ2-1; 9 bases match TRBD2. The germline CDR1 and CDR2 sequences are SNHLY and FYNNEI. The junction had 8 bases not matched to a gene; V was cut back by 8 bases and J by 6 bases. The CDR3 length is 14 residues. CDR3 in DNA: TGTGCCAGCTCCCCGGGACTAGCAACCAATGAGCAGTTCTTC. This gives the protein CASSPGLATNEQFF.

V usage is TRBV19 and J usage is TRBJ1-3; D might be TRBD1 (6 bases). V lost 6 bases, J lost 0 bases, and 18 bases lay in between. There are 17 residues in the CDR3. CDR1 and CDR2 from the germline V gene are LNHDA and SQIVND (reference sequence). The CDR3 spells CASREGTSTSSGNTIYF. The DNA of the CDR3 is TGTGCCAGTAGGGAAGGGACATCTACGAGCTCTGGAAACACCATATATTTT.

The chain uses TRBV7-2 and TRBJ1-5; 8 bases match TRBD1. The V gene end was trimmed by 3 bases and the J gene end by 8 bases; junction bases not matched to a gene: 6. Germline V gives CDR1 SGHTA, CDR2 FQGNSA. CDR3 length: 14 amino acids. CDR3 DNA sequence: TGTGCCAGCAGCTTCCAGGGGGCGAGGGAGCCCCAGCATTTT. Translated, it gives CASSFQGAREPQHF. Full variable domain (remainder filled in from reference TRBV7-2 and TRBJ1-5): GAGVSQSPSNKVTEKGKDVELRCDPISGHTALYWYRQSLGQGLEFLIYFQGNSAPDKSGLPSDRFSAERTGGSVSTLTIQRTQQEDSAVYLCASSFQGAREPQHFGDGTRLSIL.

This clone was detected once. The chain combines TRBV9 with TRBJ2-5; TRBD2 matches 7 bases. CDR3 length: 15 amino acids. CDR1 SGDLS and CDR2 YYNGEE come from the germline V gene. Trimming took 0 bases from V and 3 from J; bases not matched to a gene: 5. The CDR3 is CASSVGWAGEETQYF. CDR3 nucleotides: TGTGCCAGCAGCGTAGGGTGGGCGGGAGAAGAGACCCAGTACTTC.

This clone was counted a single time. The sample has other DNA sequences that encode this CDR3 too. The chain has TRBV3-1 (or the pseudogene TRBV3-2) and TRBJ2-1; TRBD2 aligns across 7 bases. From germline, CDR1 is LGHDT and CDR2 YNNKEL (reference sequence). This CDR3 has 15 amino acids. Trimming took 1 base from V and 0 from J; bases not matched to a gene: 0. The CDR3 region is CASSQAGGSYNEQFF. The CDR3 bases are TGTGCCAGCAGCCAAGCGGGGGGCTCCTACAATGAGCAGTTCTTC.

This sequence joins TRBV7-8 and TRBJ2-2, with 8 bases identical to TRBD1. Unmatched junction bases numbered 3, after V lost 2 bases and J lost 4 bases. Germline CDR1 reads SGHVS; CDR2 reads FQNEAQ. This CDR3 is built from 15 residues. This CDR3 is CASSLQGAGTGELFF. The CDR3 DNA reads TGTGCCAGCAGCTTACAGGGGGCGGGCACCGGGGAGCTGTTTTTT. Based on the CDR3 plus reference TRBV7-8 and TRBJ2-2, the full variable domain is GAGVSQSPRYKVAKRGQDVALRCDPISGHVSLFWYQQALGQGPEFLTYFQNEAQLDKSGLPSDRFFAERPEGSVSTLKIQRTQQEDSAVYLCASSLQGAGTGELFFGEGSRLTVL.

The chain joins TRBV11-3 to TRBJ2-3; D might be TRBD1 (6 bases). This CDR3 comprises 17 residues. The V gene's germline CDR1 is SGHNT and CDR2 YENEEA. V was pared by 1 base and J by 2 bases, with 16 bases between. The CDR3 DNA reads TGTGCCAGCAGCTTAGGATTAGATACGGGACACACAGATACGCAGTATTTT. Residues: CASSLGLDTGHTDTQYF.

This clone was picked up a small number of times. The junction does not match germline at one end; this may be a read error. The chain is built from TRBV4-1 and TRBJ2-3, with no clear D. The CDR3 spans 15 residues. The germline CDR1 and CDR2 sequences are MGHRA and YSYEKL. The chain's CDR3 is CASNQLGAPTDTQYF. The CDR3 nucleotides read TGCGCCAGCAACCAACTGGGCGCGCCGACAGATACGCAGTATTTT.

The V and J genes are TRBV5-8 and TRBJ1-2; TRBD1 agrees at 9 bases. Germline CDR1 is SGHTS and CDR2 is YDEGEE. V lost 10 bases to trimming and J lost 2 bases; unmatched junction nucleotides: 9. The CDR3 is 14 residues long. CDR3 nucleotide sequence: TGTGCCGGACAGAACAGGGGGCGCAACTATGGCTACACCTTC. It codes for CAGQNRGRNYGYTF.

V gene TRBV9 combines with J gene TRBJ2-2; D perhaps matches TRBD2 (6 bases). CDR3 size: 14 residues. V shed 0 bases and J shed 5 bases, with 8 bases lying between them. Germline CDR1 is SGDLS and CDR2 is YYNGEE. CDR3 protein: CASSVDGRTGELFF. For the CDR3, the DNA is TGTGCCAGCAGCGTAGACGGGAGAACCGGGGAGCTGTTTTTT.

The chain links TRBV27 to TRBJ2-1; 9 nucleotides agree with TRBD2. This CDR3 has 17 residues. Germline assignment: CDR1 MNHEY and CDR2 SMNVEV (reference sequence). V lost 3 bases, J lost 6 bases, and 12 bases stayed unmatched. The CDR3 coding sequence is TGTGCCAGCAGTTTCTTAAGCGCGGGACTAGCCTTCAATGAGCAGTTCTTC. Amino acid sequence: CASSFLSAGLAFNEQFF.

The rearrangement joins TRBV27 to TRBJ2-1, with 7 bases fitting TRBD2. V gave up 5 bases and J gave up 2 bases; unmatched junction bases: 6. The CDR3 consists of 15 residues. The germline CDR1 and CDR2 sequences are MNHEY and SMNVEV (reference sequence). CDR3 region: CASSVWGGTYNEQFF. The CDR3 DNA follows: TGTGCCAGCAGTGTGTGGGGGGGTACCTACAATGAGCAGTTCTTC.

The chain employs TRBV5-1 and TRBJ2-5; 7 bases are a match to TRBD1. Per the germline V gene, CDR1 is SGHRS and CDR2 is YFSETQ. The V and J ends lost 6 bases and 2 bases, in that order; junction bases with no gene match: 7. The CDR3 totals 14 residues. CDR3 DNA: TGCGCCAGCACAGGGGGAGCCATTCAAGAGACCCAGTACTTC. Translation gives CASTGGAIQETQYF.

The chain employs TRBV9 and TRBJ2-2, with a possible D match to TRBD1 (5 bases). Per germline, CDR1 SGDLS and CDR2 YYNGEE. Trimming pared 0 bases from V and 1 base from J, leaving 10 bases between. CDR3 length equals 16 residues. CDR3 sequence (DNA): TGTGCCAGCAGCGTAGCGGGTGACAGGAACACCGGGGAGCTGTTTTTT. Translated: CASSVAGDRNTGELFF. The entire variable domain, with the rest obtained from reference TRBV9 and TRBJ2-2, is as follows: DSGVTQTPKHLITATGQRVTLRCSPRSGDLSVYWYQQSLDQGLQFLIQYYNGEERAKGNILERFSAQQFPDLHSELNLSSLELGDSALYFCASSVAGDRNTGELFFGEGSRLTVL.